What follows are 20 T cell receptor beta chains derived from one specimen sequenced in a study of shared T cell receptors in the human thymus. TCRdb's copy holds only in-frame clones and misses some; the assay was immunoSEQ multiplex PCR. The repertoire holds 700,000 or so clones, with 70% to 90% as singletons. The data also belong to a second study, concerning human thymus T cells.

Sequenced material: thymocytes. Receptors originate from a girl under two years old with a congenital heart defect.

The V gene is TRBV2, the J gene TRBJ1-2; D is ambiguous. The germline CDR1 and CDR2 sequences are SNHLY and FYNNEI. Deletions cut 3 bases from V and 5 bases from J, with 10 bases between. This CDR3 comprises 13 residues. The CDR3, as DNA: TGTGCCAGCAGTGAGACGGCAGCGTATGGCTACACCTTC. The encoded protein is CASSETAAYGYTF.

The V gene is TRBV9, the J gene TRBJ2-3; a possible D gene is TRBD1 (6 bases). Between the trimmed V and J ends, which lost 7 bases and 5 bases, there was a span of 8 bases. This CDR3 is 11 amino acids long. In germline, CDR1 is SGDLS, CDR2 YYNGEE. This CDR3 is CASGGGDTQYF. The CDR3 nucleotides are TGTGCCAGCGGGGGCGGAGATACGCAGTATTTT.

This clone was seen just once. The chain couples TRBV14 to TRBJ1-2, with D possibly TRBD1 on 5 matching bases. Trimming took 6 bases from V and 4 from J, leaving 12 bases between them. The CDR3 has 13 amino acids. Germline-derived CDR1 and CDR2 are SGHDN and FVKESK. CDR3 protein: CASRPTGPYGYTF. The CDR3 DNA reads as TGTGCCAGCAGGCCCACAGGTCCCTATGGCTACACCTTC. Using reference TRBV14 and TRBJ1-2 for the parts outside the CDR3, the full variable domain is EAGVTQFPSHSVIEKGQTVTLRCDPISGHDNLYWYRRVMGKEIKFLLHFVKESKQDESGMPNNRFLAERTGGTYSTLKVQPAELEDSGVYFCASRPTGPYGYTFGSGTRLTVV.

This chain joins TRBV5-1 and TRBJ2-1, with no clear D. Germline V CDR1 and CDR2: SGHRS, YFSETQ. This CDR3 has 13 amino acids. The V and J ends lost 4 bases and 8 bases respectively, with 13 bases between them. CDR3 in DNA: TGCGCCAGCAGCCCCCTTTATAATCATGAGCAGTTCTTC. This translates into CASSPLYNHEQFF.

The chain is built from TRBV11-2 and TRBJ1-4, with a possible D match to TRBD1 (5 bases). Germline loops: CDR1 SGHAT, CDR2 FQNNGV. The CDR3 contains 17 residues. Trimming left V 7 bases short and J 5 bases short, with 23 bases between. DNA of the CDR3: TGTGCCAGCACCAAAAACCAACCCGGGGGGGGGAATGAAAAACTGTTTTTT. Protein sequence: CASTKNQPGGGNEKLFF.

The rearrangement links TRBV5-1 to TRBJ2-3; a possible D gene is TRBD2 (6 bases). The CDR3 loop spans 14 amino acids. V was clipped by 5 bases and J by 5 bases, with 15 bases between them. CDR1 is SGHRS and CDR2 is YFSETQ in the germline V gene. CDR3 nucleotide sequence: TGCGCCAGCAGGCTCTTGGGGAGGCGAGATACGCAGTATTTT. It translates to CASRLLGRRDTQYF.

The chain recombines TRBV13 with TRBJ1-1; a weak D match, TRBD1 (6 bases). Germline V lookup: CDR1 PRHDT, CDR2 FYEKMQ (reference sequence). V was shortened by 9 bases and J by 3 bases, with 14 bases between the two germline ends. The CDR3 is made up of 13 amino acids. The DNA for the CDR3 is TGTGCCAGTTCCTCGGGGGGCCACACTGAAGCTTTCTTT. Protein product: CASSSGGHTEAFF.

The rearrangement joins TRBV5-4 to TRBJ2-1, with 8 bases that match TRBD2. Trimming cost V 3 bases and J 2 bases; bases outside gene matches: 10. This CDR3 contains 17 residues. CDR1 and CDR2 from the germline V gene are SGHNT and YYREEE (reference sequence). CDR3 in amino acids: CASSSTGGGGPYNEQFF. The CDR3 DNA is TGTGCCAGCAGCTCAACCGGGGGGGGAGGACCCTACAATGAGCAGTTCTTC.

The chain recombines TRBV4-1 with TRBJ2-3, with D unclear. The CDR3 totals 15 residues. Trimming took 1 base from V and 5 from J, leaving 13 bases between them. Germline CDR1 and CDR2: MGHRA and YSYEKL. The CDR3 region is CASSQVVRRVDTQYF. CDR3 coding DNA: TGCGCCAGCAGCCAAGTAGTACGTCGGGTAGATACGCAGTATTTT.

The chain employs TRBV7-8 and TRBJ2-3; D unresolved. CDR1 is SGHVS, CDR2 FQNEAQ, per germline. Trimming removed 1 base from V and 4 bases from J, with 12 bases in between. This CDR3 comprises 15 residues. The DNA of the CDR3 is TGTGCCAGCAGCTTAGGAAGGAGTTTCTCAGATACGCAGTATTTT. This sequence encodes CASSLGRSFSDTQYF.

This chain connects TRBV19 to TRBJ2-2; TRBD2 agrees at 10 bases. Germline lookup yields CDR1 LNHDA and CDR2 SQIVND (reference sequence). CDR3 length equals 15 residues. J lost 4 bases, V lost 6 bases, and 5 bases had no gene match. CDR3 sequence: CASSERGGVTGELFF. The CDR3 coding sequence is TGTGCCAGTAGCGAGCGGGGGGGCGTCACCGGGGAGCTGTTTTTT.

The chain couples TRBV6-6 to TRBJ1-2; the match to TRBD1 covers 11 bases. J was trimmed by 5 bases and V by 0 bases; bases with no gene match: 5. Per germline, CDR1 MNHNY and CDR2 SVGAGI (reference sequence). The CDR3 runs to 16 residues. CDR3 loop: CASSYSSGTGGYGYTF. CDR3 nucleotides: TGTGCCAGCAGTTACTCAAGCGGGACAGGGGGATATGGCTACACCTTC.

The genes are TRBV12-5 and TRBJ1-2, with unresolved D. The CDR3 is made up of 11 amino acids. V dropped 8 bases and J dropped 0 bases, with 4 bases sitting between them. Germline V gene lookup returns CDR1 LGHNT and CDR2 FRNRAP. CDR3 in amino acids: CASRSNYGYTF. In DNA form, the CDR3 reads TGTGCTAGTCGGTCTAACTATGGCTACACCTTC.

This chain connects TRBV28 to TRBJ1-5; 9 nucleotides agree with TRBD1. This CDR3 is 15 amino acids long. The germline gives CDR1 MDHEN, CDR2 SYDVKM. V was clipped by 6 bases and J by 4 bases; unmatched bases: 7. CDR3 in amino acids: CASRHAGTGNQPQHF. CDR3 nucleotides: TGTGCCAGCAGACACGCCGGGACAGGGAATCAGCCCCAGCATTTT.

This chain connects TRBV14 to TRBJ1-1, with TRBD1 identical over 7 bases. V gave up 1 base and J gave up 3 bases; unmatched junction bases: 14. This CDR3 has 18 amino acids. Germline lookup yields CDR1 SGHDN and CDR2 FVKESK. CDR3 region: CASSQVSLVPGGYTEAFF. The CDR3 DNA sequence: TGTGCCAGCAGCCAAGTTAGCCTAGTGCCAGGGGGGTACACTGAAGCTTTCTTT.

The chain combines TRBV14 with TRBJ2-7, with D possibly TRBD2 on 6 matching bases. Per the germline V gene, CDR1 is SGHDN and CDR2 is FVKESK. CDR3 length equals 16 residues. Trimming took off 0 bases at V and 8 bases at J, with 20 bases between the two ends. DNA of the CDR3: TGTGCCAGCAGCCAAGAGGAGGGCCGGACCGCTGCTAAGCAGTACTTC. Encoded protein: CASSQEEGRTAAKQYF.

The chain is built from TRBV23-1 and TRBJ1-5; D gene ambiguous. TRBV23-1 is reported as an ORF; its role is uncertain. CDR3 size: 12 residues. Trimming cost V 8 bases and J 4 bases, with 9 bases left between them. The CDR3 region has the DNA TGCGCCAGCCACCTACAGAATCAGCCCCAGCATTTT. It encodes CASHLQNQPQHF.

This chain uses TRBV6-1 with TRBJ2-3; 8 nucleotides match TRBD1. CDR3 length equals 13 residues. Germline V CDR1 and CDR2: MNHNS, SASEGT. V shed 6 bases, J shed 5 bases, and the junction held 4 bases outside the gene matches. The CDR3 DNA reads as TGTGCCAGCAGACAGGGGGAAGAAGATACGCAGTATTTT. Translated: CASRQGEEDTQYF.

The genes are TRBV10-3 and TRBJ1-1; D remains unclear. Germline V gene sequence: CDR1 ENHRY, CDR2 SYGVKD. The V and J ends lost 0 bases and 6 bases respectively, with 20 bases between them. The CDR3 totals 17 residues. The CDR3 sequence: CAISESAVSWGVPEAFF. The CDR3 nucleotides are TGTGCCATCAGTGAGTCGGCGGTTTCTTGGGGAGTACCTGAAGCTTTCTTT.

This chain links TRBV7-2 with TRBJ1-1; a possible D gene is TRBD1 (5 bases). There are 13 residues in the CDR3. Germline CDR1 SGHTA, CDR2 FQGNSA. Trimming cost V 5 bases and J 4 bases, with 11 bases left between them. The CDR3 nucleotides are TGTGCCAGCAGCCTCCGGGGGGTCACTGAAGCTTTCTTT. It encodes CASSLRGVTEAFF.